The rows below give T cell receptor beta chains drawn from one sample of a study of post-analysis software for immune sequencing data. TCRdb independently ran MiXCR on the PCR reads; one entry per CDR3 protein. The repertoire holds roughly 800,000 distinct CDR3 sequences, with 53% as singletons. The source material was blood. These receptor sequences come from a girl between 5 and 17 years old with multiple sclerosis. Both conserved end residues are part of each CDR3. D genes are given only for firm matches. For some rows the clone size is stated as once, few or many, or as a class when expanded; others skip it.

size: few; V: TRBV7-2; J: TRBJ2-7; length: 15; D: .; CDR3: CASSSYTGTHYEQYF; DNA: TGTGCCAGCAGCTCGTACACAGGGACCCACTACGAGCAGTACTTC
size: .; V: TRBV7-3; J: TRBJ2-4; length: 17; D: TRBD2; CDR3: CASSLTVLAGGKNIQYF; DNA: TGTGCCAGCAGCTTAACTGTACTAGCGGGAGGCAAAAACATTCAGTACTTC
size: .; V: TRBV7-9; J: TRBJ2-7; length: 14; D: TRBD1; CDR3: CASSPDRGQYEQYF; DNA: TGTGCCAGCAGCCCCGACAGGGGACAGTACGAGCAGTACTTC
size: .; V: TRBV5-1; J: TRBJ2-5; length: 12; D: .; CDR3: CASSWTVLEQYF; DNA: TGCGCCAGCAGCTGGACAGTCCTGGAGCAGTACTTC
size: .; V: TRBV29-1; J: TRBJ1-2; length: 13; D: TRBD1; CDR3: CSGRQGGDYGYTF; DNA: TGCAGCGGGAGACAGGGAGGAGACTATGGCTACACCTTC
size: .; V: TRBV24-1; J: TRBJ2-3; length: 15; D: .; CDR3: CATSDLDEGTDTQYF; DNA: TGTGCCACCAGTGATTTAGATGAAGGGACAGATACGCAGTATTTT
size: few; V: TRBV7-2; J: TRBJ2-1; length: 17; D: TRBD1; CDR3: CASSLVGGQGRRDEQFF; DNA: TGTGCCAGCAGCTTAGTCGGGGGACAGGGGAGAAGAGATGAGCAGTTCTTC
size: few; V: TRBV7-7; J: TRBJ2-4; length: 13; D: .; CDR3: CASSPSGVGEQYF; DNA: TGTGCCAGCAGTCCCTCGGGGGTTGGGGAGCAGTACTTC
size: .; V: TRBV19; J: TRBJ1-5; length: 14; D: .; CDR3: CASSMLGSNQPQHF; DNA: TGTGCCAGTAGTATGTTGGGTAGCAATCAGCCCCAGCATTTT
size: .; V: TRBV3-1; J: TRBJ1-2; length: 14; D: TRBD1; CDR3: CASSPRDSQGGYTF; DNA: TGTGCCAGCAGCCCCCGGGACAGCCAGGGAGGCTACACCTTC
size: .; V: TRBV5-1; J: TRBJ2-5; length: 13; D: .; CDR3: CASSFPEGETQYF; DNA: TGCGCCAGCAGCTTCCCAGAGGGGGAGACCCAGTACTTC
size: .; V: TRBV30; J: TRBJ1-4; length: 19; D: .; CDR3: CAWTLPTAGGGVLNEKLFF; DNA: TGTGCCTGGACCCTACCCACCGCAGGCGGGGGGGTACTTAATGAAAAACTGTTTTTT
size: .; V: TRBV2; J: TRBJ2-1; length: 16; D: .; CDR3: CASSRRGFSSYNEQFF; DNA: TGTGCCAGCAGTCGAAGGGGTTTCAGCTCCTACAATGAGCAGTTCTTC
size: .; V: TRBV13; J: TRBJ2-7; length: 15; D: TRBD1; CDR3: CASSLGWTGAYEQYF; DNA: TGTGCCAGCAGCTTAGGATGGACAGGGGCCTACGAGCAGTACTTC
size: .; V: TRBV10-3; J: TRBJ2-1; length: 13; D: .; CDR3: CAISELDYNEQFF; DNA: TGTGCCATCAGTGAGCTAGATTACAATGAGCAGTTCTTC
size: .; V: TRBV9; J: TRBJ2-7; length: 15; D: TRBD2; CDR3: CASSAGTSSYNEQYF; DNA: TGTGCCAGCAGCGCCGGGACTAGTTCCTACAATGAGCAGTACTTC
size: .; V: TRBV9; J: TRBJ2-5; length: 16; D: TRBD2; CDR3: CASSVASGGAVQTQYF; DNA: TGTGCCAGCAGCGTAGCTAGCGGGGGGGCCGTTCAGACCCAGTACTTC
size: few; V: TRBV15; J: TRBJ2-5; length: 15; D: .; CDR3: CATSRDPLGSETQYF; DNA: TGTGCCACCAGCAGAGATCCGCTGGGCTCAGAGACCCAGTACTTC
size: few; V: TRBV12-5; J: TRBJ2-7; length: 14; D: .; CDR3: CASASGGVSYEQYF; DNA: TGTGCTAGTGCATCTGGGGGCGTTAGCTACGAGCAGTACTTC
size: .; V: TRBV5-1; J: TRBJ2-7; length: 14; D: .; CDR3: CASSLEGITYEQYF; DNA: TGCGCCAGCAGCTTGGAGGGGATTACCTACGAGCAGTACTTC
size: .; V: TRBV7-2; J: TRBJ2-5; length: 18; D: TRBD2; CDR3: CASSLALGLAGGQETQYF; DNA: TGTGCCAGCAGCTTAGCGCTAGGACTGGCGGGAGGCCAGGAGACCCAGTACTTC
size: .; V: TRBV20-1; J: TRBJ2-1; length: 15; D: TRBD2; CDR3: CSASKGLAGVYEQFF; DNA: TGCAGTGCTTCCAAGGGACTAGCGGGAGTTTATGAGCAGTTCTTC
size: .; V: TRBV5-1; J: TRBJ2-7; length: 14; D: .; CDR3: CASNKGDGPSEQYF; DNA: TGCGCCAGCAATAAGGGGGACGGGCCCTCCGAGCAGTACTTC
size: .; V: TRBV6-5; J: TRBJ2-3; length: 13; D: TRBD2; CDR3: CASKGGSPDTQYF; DNA: TGTGCCAGCAAAGGCGGGAGCCCAGATACGCAGTATTTT
size: .; V: TRBV5-6; J: TRBJ2-7; length: 15; D: TRBD1; CDR3: CASSIRQGVSYEQYF; DNA: TGTGCCAGCAGCATCAGACAGGGGGTCTCCTACGAGCAGTACTTC
size: .; V: TRBV7-8; J: TRBJ2-5; length: 17; D: TRBD2; CDR3: CASSLGLAAQWGETQYF; DNA: TGTGCCAGCAGCTTAGGACTAGCGGCTCAATGGGGAGAGACCCAGTACTTC
size: .; V: TRBV12-3/TRBV12-4; J: TRBJ1-1; length: 12; D: TRBD1; CDR3: CASSLSDRDAFF; DNA: TGTGCCAGCAGTTTATCGGACAGGGACGCTTTCTTT